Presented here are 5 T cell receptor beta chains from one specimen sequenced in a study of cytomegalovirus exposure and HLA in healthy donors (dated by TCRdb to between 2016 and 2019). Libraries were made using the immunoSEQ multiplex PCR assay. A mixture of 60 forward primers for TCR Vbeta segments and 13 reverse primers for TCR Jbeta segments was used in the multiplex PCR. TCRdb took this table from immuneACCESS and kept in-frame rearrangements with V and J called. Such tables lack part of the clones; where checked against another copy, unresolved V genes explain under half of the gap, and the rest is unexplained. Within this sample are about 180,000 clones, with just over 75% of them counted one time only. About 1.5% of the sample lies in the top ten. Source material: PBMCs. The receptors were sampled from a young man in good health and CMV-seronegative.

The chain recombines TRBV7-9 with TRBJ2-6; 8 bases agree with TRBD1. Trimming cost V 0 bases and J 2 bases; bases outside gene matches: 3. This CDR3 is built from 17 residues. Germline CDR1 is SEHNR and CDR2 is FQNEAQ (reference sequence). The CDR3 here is CASSLAQGAAGANVLTF. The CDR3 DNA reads TGTGCCAGCAGCTTAGCTCAGGGGGCAGCTGGGGCCAACGTCCTGACTTTC.

The CDR3 sequence is CASRDRGYQLPEAFF. CDR3 in DNA: TGTGCCAGTCGGGACAGGGGGTATCAGCTCCCTGAAGCTTTCTTT. The chain is built from TRBV19 and TRBJ1-1, with 11 bases fitting TRBD1. The CDR3 loop spans 15 amino acids. V was pared by 8 bases and J by 6 bases, with 11 bases of the junction left unmatched. CDR1 is LNHDA, CDR2 SQIVND, per germline (reference sequence).

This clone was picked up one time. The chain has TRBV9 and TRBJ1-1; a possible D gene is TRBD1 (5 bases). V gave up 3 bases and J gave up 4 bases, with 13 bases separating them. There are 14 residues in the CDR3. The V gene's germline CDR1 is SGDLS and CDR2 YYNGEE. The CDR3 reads CASSGSWDFTEAFF. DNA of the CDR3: TGTGCCAGCAGCGGGAGCTGGGACTTCACTGAAGCTTTCTTT.

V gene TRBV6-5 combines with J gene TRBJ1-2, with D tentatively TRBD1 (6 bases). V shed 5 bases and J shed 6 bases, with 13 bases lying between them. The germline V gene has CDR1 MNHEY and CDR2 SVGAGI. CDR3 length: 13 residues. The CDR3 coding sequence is TGTGCCAGCAGTCTACAGGGATTCAATGGCTACACCTTC. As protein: CASSLQGFNGYTF.

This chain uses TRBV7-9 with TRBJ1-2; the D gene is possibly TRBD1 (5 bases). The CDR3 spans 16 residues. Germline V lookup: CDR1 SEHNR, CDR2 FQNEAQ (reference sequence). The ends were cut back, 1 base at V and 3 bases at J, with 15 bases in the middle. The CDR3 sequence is CASSLGAGHSYYGYTF. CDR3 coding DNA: TGTGCCAGCAGCTTAGGTGCAGGGCACTCGTACTATGGCTACACCTTC.